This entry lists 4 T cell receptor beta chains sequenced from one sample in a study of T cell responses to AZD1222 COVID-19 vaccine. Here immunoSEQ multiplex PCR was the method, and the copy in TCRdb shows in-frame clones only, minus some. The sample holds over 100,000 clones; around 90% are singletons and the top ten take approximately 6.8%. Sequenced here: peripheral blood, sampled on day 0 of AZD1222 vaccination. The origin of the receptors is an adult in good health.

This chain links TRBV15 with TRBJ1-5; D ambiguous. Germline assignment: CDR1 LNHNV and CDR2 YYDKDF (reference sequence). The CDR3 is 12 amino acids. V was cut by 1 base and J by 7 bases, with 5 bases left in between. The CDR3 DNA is TGTGCCACCAGCAGAGTGGGACAGCCCCAGCATTTT. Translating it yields CATSRVGQPQHF.

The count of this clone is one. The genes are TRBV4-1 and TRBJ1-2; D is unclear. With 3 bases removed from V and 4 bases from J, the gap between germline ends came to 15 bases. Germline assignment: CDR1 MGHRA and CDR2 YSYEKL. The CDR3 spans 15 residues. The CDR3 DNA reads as TGCGCCAGCAGCCACTTCCTCGGGGTGATCTATGGCTACACCTTC. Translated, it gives CASSHFLGVIYGYTF.

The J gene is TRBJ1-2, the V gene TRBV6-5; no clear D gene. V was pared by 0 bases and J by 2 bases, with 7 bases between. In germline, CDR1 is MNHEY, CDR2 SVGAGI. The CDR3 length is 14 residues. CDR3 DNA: TGTGCCAGCAGTTACTCGAAGGGAAACTATGGCTACACCTTC. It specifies CASSYSKGNYGYTF.

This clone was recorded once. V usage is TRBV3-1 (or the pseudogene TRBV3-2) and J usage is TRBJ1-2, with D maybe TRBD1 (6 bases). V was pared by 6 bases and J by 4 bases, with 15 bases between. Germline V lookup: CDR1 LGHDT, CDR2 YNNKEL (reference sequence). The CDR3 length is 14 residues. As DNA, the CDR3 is TGTGCCAGCAGTCGTTACAGGGCTCCCTATGGCTACACCTTC. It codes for CASSRYRAPYGYTF.